This T cell receptor beta chain was profiled in a study of T cell responses to AZD1222 COVID-19 vaccine (dated by TCRdb to the early 2020s). Some background on the complete study: Because spike-specific TCR depth and breadth did not differ between the two schedules, AZD1222 recipients who got a second dose at roughly 4 weeks were pooled with those who got a second dose at roughly 12 weeks. A total of about 240 trial participants underwent TCR sequencing, of whom 200 to 220 received two doses of AZD1222 and about 26 received two doses of the MenACWY control vaccine. Enrollment into the trials was organized by age into subgroups of 18-55, 56-69 and 70-plus years, and those subgroups contained roughly 150, 30 and 60 TCR-sequenced participants, respectively. Study-level results and caveats: The 56-69-year group was small, and its depth increase did not reach significance, likely because of low power. The vaccine-associated CD4 TCRs covered the entire spike protein, and the dominant responses fell in regions 160-218 and 743-854. Because no day 14 peak-response samples were available, the repertoires could be characterized only after the peak T cell response. A significant rise in spike-specific TCR breadth and depth was observed after two AZD1222 doses relative to day 0 and relative to MenACWY recipients. Epitopes outside the regions mutated in the B.1.351 and B.1.1.7 variants were reportedly recognized by nearly half of the unique spike-specific TCRs. Conclusions about previously exposed vaccinees were limited because only six AZD1222 recipients were SARS-CoV-2 seropositive at baseline. Most participants were white British and females outnumbered males, and the authors suggested that clonal diversity may have been underestimated.

This specimen's time point label, interpreted: baseline before first vaccination. The vaccinee samples were drawn from two UK trials, COV001 and COV002, one of which was a single-blind randomized controlled phase 2/3 trial testing AZD1222 (ChAdOx1 nCoV-19) in healthy adults. For TCRbeta chain sequencing, PBMC samples from trial participants were taken at day 0 and at day 28 after the second dose. The CDR3 regions of human TCRbeta chains were analyzed by immunosequencing. As for how the authors treated the data: TCRs in the repertoires were matched against a reference library of SARS-CoV-2-specific TCRs that had been generated with the MIRA antigen-specificity platform. Breadth meant the fraction of unique TCRs that were SARS-CoV-2-associated, whereas depth meant the fraction of total T cells that were SARS-CoV-2-associated. Using the MIRA data, every spike-specific TCR was mapped to the spike region that the TCR reacted to and assigned to either a CD4 or a CD8 class. Log10-transformed breadth and depth values were compared by one-way ANOVA with Sidak's multiple comparisons tests. The table comes from immuneACCESS by way of TCRdb, which keeps in-frame sequences with V and J called. Part of the clones is missing from these tables; in studies checked, under half for an unresolved V gene and the rest for unknown reasons. V, J and clone size are taken as reported in that table, and D and trimming were inferred from the DNA itself. The sample has around 150,000 clones on record, roughly 80% of them singletons. About 4% of the sample is held by the ten biggest clonotypes.

Concerning this clone: Which antigen it targets is not known. The sample holds no much larger clone one base away, and base qualities are not on file.

CDR1 and CDR2 (MNHEY, SMNVEV) derive from the germline V gene (reference sequence). From the cysteine through the phenylalanine, the CDR3 covers 17 amino acids. Here the CDR3 DNA is all that survives: 51 bases in frame from base 1. V loses 6 bases at its end and J loses 0 bases; junction bases beyond the gene matches: 11. This sequence uses TRBV27 and TRBJ1-1; a stretch of 9 junction bases matches TRBD1. The TCR originated in an adult in good health. The specimen comprised peripheral blood, sampled on day 0 of AZD1222 vaccination. The DNA is as follows: TGTGCCAGCAGCAAAGCCGGGACAGGGCGTATGAACACTGAAGCTTTCTTT. Translation gives CASSKAGTGRMNTEAFF.